The TCR beta chain under discussion was sequenced for a study of blood T cell repertoires in COVID-19. Germline CDR1 and CDR2: SGHRS and YFSETQ. This CDR3 spans 16 amino acids. V shed 6 bases and J 2 bases; nucleotides not matched to a gene: 9. Assay used: immunoSEQ multiplex PCR; TCRdb lists only in-frame clones, some missing. The data show under 200,000 clones, about 88% seen once. The sequenced material came from peripheral blood. V usage is TRBV5-1 and J usage is TRBJ2-5; 11 nucleotides line up with TRBD1. This sequence originates from a woman at least 80 years old with acute or convalescent COVID-19. The DNA of the CDR3 is TGCGCCAGCACCAAGGACAGGGGGCGATTTCAAGAGACCCAGTACTTC. Translated: CASTKDRGRFQETQYF.